A selection of T cell receptor beta chains follows, all from one sample in a study of patients and donors after allogeneic stem cell transplantation. TCRdb passed the RT-PCR reads through MiXCR, listing each CDR3 protein once. The sample includes approximately 200,000 distinct CDR3 sequences, around two fifths of them seen just once. Sequencing input: blood, either unsorted or a sorted T cell fraction (not recorded which). These receptors originate from a human donor who was either an allogeneic HSCT recipient or a stem cell or donor lymphocyte infusion donor (not recorded which). It is not recorded whose cells these are; they may come from a transplant donor. Each CDR3 is given without its conserved first and last residue. The D gene is left open where the match is weak. Some rows mark clone size as missing; the rest say once, few, many or name a class of expanded clone.

V	D	J	size	CDR3
TRBV7-9	.	TRBJ1-4	few	ASSFGAVNEKLF
TRBV12-3/TRBV12-4	.	TRBJ2-1	.	ASGLGREQF
TRBV5-1	.	TRBJ1-6	many	ASSLGRGGGSPLH
TRBV12-3/TRBV12-4	TRBD1	TRBJ1-2	.	ASSPKQGAGGYT
TRBV11-3	.	TRBJ2-1	.	ASSIPPSGQQF
TRBV27	.	TRBJ2-3	.	ASSWSSLDTQY
TRBV12-3/TRBV12-4	.	TRBJ1-5	.	ASSPDYRVGQPQH
TRBV2	.	TRBJ2-7	few	ASSEALWTASYEQY
TRBV27	.	TRBJ1-1	.	ASSAGQGYTEAF
TRBV5-1	TRBD2	TRBJ2-1	.	ASSFSGSSIEQF
TRBV6-1	.	TRBJ1-1	few	ASSVSGVTEAF
TRBV19	TRBD1	TRBJ1-1	.	ASSTRDRGAGGKAF
TRBV12-3/TRBV12-4	.	TRBJ2-1	.	ASSFTFHNEQF
TRBV29-1	TRBD1	TRBJ2-7	.	SVEKRDRSVHEQY
TRBV6-6	.	TRBJ2-5	.	ASSYVGGPGETQY
TRBV6-5	.	TRBJ1-2	.	ASSTKSNYGYT
TRBV12-3/TRBV12-4	TRBD1	TRBJ1-1	.	ASSQGQWERRAF